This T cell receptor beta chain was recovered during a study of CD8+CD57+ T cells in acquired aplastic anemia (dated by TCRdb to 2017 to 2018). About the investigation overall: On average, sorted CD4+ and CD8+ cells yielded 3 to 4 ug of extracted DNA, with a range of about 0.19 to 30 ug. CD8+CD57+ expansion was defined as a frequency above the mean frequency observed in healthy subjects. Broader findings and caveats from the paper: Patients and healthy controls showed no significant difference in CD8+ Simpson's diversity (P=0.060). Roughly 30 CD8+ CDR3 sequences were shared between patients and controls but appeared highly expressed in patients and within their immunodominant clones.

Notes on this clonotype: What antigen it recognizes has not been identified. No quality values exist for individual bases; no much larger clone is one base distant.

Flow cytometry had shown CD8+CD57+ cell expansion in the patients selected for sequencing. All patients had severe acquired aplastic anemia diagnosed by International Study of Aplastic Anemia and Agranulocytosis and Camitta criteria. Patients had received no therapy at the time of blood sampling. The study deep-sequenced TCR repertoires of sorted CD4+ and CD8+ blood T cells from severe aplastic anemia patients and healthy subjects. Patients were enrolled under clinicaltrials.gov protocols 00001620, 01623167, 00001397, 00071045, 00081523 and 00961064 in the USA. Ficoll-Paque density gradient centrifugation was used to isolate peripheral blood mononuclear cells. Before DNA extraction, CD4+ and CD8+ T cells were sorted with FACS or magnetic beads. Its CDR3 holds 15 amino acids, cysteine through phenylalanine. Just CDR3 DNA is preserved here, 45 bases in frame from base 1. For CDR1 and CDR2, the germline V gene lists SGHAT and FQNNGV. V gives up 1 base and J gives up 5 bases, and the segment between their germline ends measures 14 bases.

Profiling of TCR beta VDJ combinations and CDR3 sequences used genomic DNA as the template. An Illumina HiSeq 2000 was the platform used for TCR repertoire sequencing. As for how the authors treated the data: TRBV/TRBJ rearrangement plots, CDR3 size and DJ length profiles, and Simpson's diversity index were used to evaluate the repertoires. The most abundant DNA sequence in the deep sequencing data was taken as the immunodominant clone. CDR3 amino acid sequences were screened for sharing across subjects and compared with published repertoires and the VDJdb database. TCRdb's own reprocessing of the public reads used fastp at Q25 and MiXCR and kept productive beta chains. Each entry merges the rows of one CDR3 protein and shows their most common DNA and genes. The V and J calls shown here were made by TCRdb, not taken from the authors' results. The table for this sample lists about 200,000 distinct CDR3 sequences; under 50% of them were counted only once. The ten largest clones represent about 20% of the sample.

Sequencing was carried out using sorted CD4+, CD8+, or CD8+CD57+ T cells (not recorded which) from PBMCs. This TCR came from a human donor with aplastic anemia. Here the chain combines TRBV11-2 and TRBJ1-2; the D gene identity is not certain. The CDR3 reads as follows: CASSLGVRQGYGYTF. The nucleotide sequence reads TGTGCCAGCAGCTTAGGGGTGAGACAAGGGTATGGCTACACCTTC.